The 16 T cell receptor beta chains in this list originate from one sample, sequenced in a study of T and B cells in COVID-19 patients. Multiplex PCR with BIOMED2 TRB-A/B primer pools amplified TRB rearrangements. Each CDR3 protein gets one entry after TCRdb re-called the multiplex PCR reads with MiXCR. The sample shows around 20,000 distinct CDR3 sequences, approximately 28% of them seen only once. Blood genomic DNA input for TRB amplification was about 250-500 ng. The sample consisted of blood. Source of these receptors: a human donor who had recovered from COVID-19.

This clonotype has only a few counts. The rearrangement uses TRBV30 and TRBJ1-1, with D maybe TRBD1 (5 bases). This CDR3 region has 14 residues. Trimming removed 2 bases from V and 1 base from J, with 11 bases in between. Germline CDR1 GTSNPN, CDR2 SVGIG (reference sequence). DNA for the CDR3: TGTGCCTGGAGTCGCGGGGGGTGGAACACTGAAGCTTTCTTT. Translating it yields CAWSRGGWNTEAFF.

Judged by abundance, this clonotype is medium-sized. The chain joins TRBV27 to TRBJ2-3; 9 positions agree with TRBD2. V dropped 5 bases and J dropped 6; count of bases not matched to a gene: 6. The CDR3 is 14 amino acids. Germline V gene data show CDR1 as MNHEY and CDR2 as SMNVEV (reference sequence). CDR3 sequence: CASSNSGSYDTQYF. The DNA of the CDR3 is TGTGCCAGCAGTAATAGCGGGAGCTATGATACGCAGTATTTT.

This chain links TRBV5-1 with TRBJ1-1; D is possibly TRBD1 (5 bases). Germline V gene data show CDR1 as SGHRS and CDR2 as YFSETQ. The CDR3 consists of 14 residues. Trimming left V 4 bases short and J 0 bases short, with 10 bases between. The CDR3 sequence is CASSRDSLNTEAFF. For the CDR3, the DNA is TGCGCCAGCAGCCGTGACAGTTTGAACACTGAAGCTTTCTTT.

Of note for this clonotype: A much larger clone lies one base from this, so it may be a read error. V gene TRBV5-6 combines with J gene TRBJ2-3; the D gene is possibly TRBD2 (5 bases). Trimming took 7 bases from V and 6 from J, leaving 12 bases between them. The CDR3 sequence is 12 residues long. CDR1 SGHDT and CDR2 YYEEEE come from the germline V gene. CDR3 residues: CASREGSDTQYF. In nucleotides, the CDR3 is TGTGCCAGCCGGGAAGGGTCCGATACGCAGTATTTT.

The V gene is TRBV6-1, the J gene TRBJ2-5; D is unclear. The CDR3 has 15 residues. CDR1 and CDR2 from the germline V gene are MNHNS and SASEGT. V was trimmed by 6 bases and J by 1 base, leaving 15 bases between them. This chain's CDR3 is CASRPMGSSQETQYF. DNA for the CDR3: TGTGCCAGCAGACCCATGGGGTCCTCCCAAGAGACCCAGTACTTC.

There are a few counts of this clonotype. V is TRBV5-1 and J is TRBJ2-2; 11 nucleotides match TRBD1. The CDR3 contains 17 residues. Trimming took 6 bases from V and 6 from J; bases not matched to a gene: 13. Germline CDR1 and CDR2: SGHRS and YFSETQ. DNA for the CDR3: TGCGCCAGCACCATCGTCCCGGGACAGGGGGGATCCGGGGAGCTGTTTTTT. This codes for CASTIVPGQGGSGELFF.

The chain links TRBV6-1 to TRBJ2-1; a possible D gene is TRBD1 (6 bases). This CDR3 comprises 16 residues. In germline, CDR1 is MNHNS, CDR2 SASEGT. V was shortened by 0 bases and J by 2 bases, with 11 bases between the two germline ends. The CDR3 sequence is CASSEALQGPYNEQFF. CDR3 bases: TGTGCCAGCAGTGAAGCGCTTCAGGGGCCCTACAATGAGCAGTTCTTC.

The chain joins TRBV11-1 to TRBJ2-2; 8 bases line up with TRBD1. V dropped 4 bases and J dropped 4; count of bases not matched to a gene: 11. This CDR3 has 17 residues. Per the germline V gene, CDR1 is SGHAT and CDR2 is FQDESV (reference sequence). The CDR3 spells CASSSPDRGIGTGELFF. CDR3 in DNA: TGTGCCAGCAGCTCGCCTGACAGGGGAATTGGCACCGGGGAGCTGTTTTTT.

The sample holds a few counts of this clonotype. V and J are TRBV18 and TRBJ1-5, with 7 bases that match TRBD1. Germline lookup yields CDR1 KGHSH and CDR2 LQKENI. CDR3 size: 16 residues. V lost 2 bases, J lost 4 bases, and 8 bases stayed unmatched. CDR3 nucleotides: TGTGCCAGCTCACCAGACAGGGACTTGAGGAATCAGCCCCAGCATTTT. The encoded protein is CASSPDRDLRNQPQHF.

A word on this clonotype: One end of the junction does not line up with germline, which may come from a read error. CDR3 nucleotides: TGTGCTAGCAGCCTCCGACAGGGGAGCTCCTACGAGCAGTACTTC. It yields the protein CASSLRQGSSYEQYF. This chain joins TRBV7-4 and TRBJ2-7, with 8 positions matching TRBD1. The CDR3 totals 15 residues. Germline V gives CDR1 SGHVT, CDR2 SQSDAQ.

This clonotype came up many times. The chain joins TRBV5-6 to TRBJ2-1; D is uncertain. Germline V gene sequence: CDR1 SGHDT, CDR2 YYEEEE. Trimming pared 0 bases from V and 11 bases from J, leaving 6 bases between. The CDR3 runs to 11 residues. The CDR3 spells CASSLGDKQFF. In nucleotides, the CDR3 is TGTGCCAGCAGCTTGGGGGATAAGCAGTTCTTC.

This clonotype was detected only a few times. The chain combines TRBV19 with TRBJ2-7, with 7 bases matching TRBD1. The V segment lost 1 base and the J segment 4 bases; nucleotides outside the gene matches: 7. Germline V lookup: CDR1 LNHDA, CDR2 SQIVND (reference sequence). CDR3 length equals 15 residues. The CDR3 region is CASSIGGGRGYEQYF. Here the CDR3 DNA reads TGTGCCAGTAGTATAGGGGGCGGCAGGGGGTACGAGCAGTACTTC.

This rearrangement joins TRBV12-3 or TRBV12-4 to TRBJ1-2, with 7 bases identical to TRBD1. CDR3 size: 12 residues. J lost 8 bases, V lost 5 bases, and 5 bases had no gene match. In DNA form, the CDR3 reads TGTGCCAGCAGTCCCAGGGGGGACGGCTACACCTTC. It encodes CASSPRGDGYTF.

V gene TRBV18 combines with J gene TRBJ2-7, with no clear D. CDR1 and CDR2 from the germline V gene are KGHSH and LQKENI. Trimming pared 0 bases from V and 0 bases from J, leaving 9 bases between. This CDR3 is built from 15 residues. The CDR3 DNA sequence: TGTGCCAGCTCACCACCGAACAGAGTCTCCTACGAGCAGTACTTC. Encoded protein: CASSPPNRVSYEQYF.

A word on this clonotype: Sequence at one end of the junction differs from germline and may be a read error. The chain recombines TRBV5-6 with TRBJ2-1; 8 bases match TRBD1. CDR1 is SGHDT and CDR2 is YYEEEE in the germline V gene. CDR3 length: 13 residues. The CDR3 DNA is TGCGCCAGCAGCTTGCAGGGGGCCGATGAGCAGTTCTTC. This gives the protein CASSLQGADEQFF.

This clonotype has a handful of counts. The V and J genes are TRBV6-1 and TRBJ2-1, with TRBD2 identical over 7 bases. The CDR3 has 15 amino acids. Germline CDR1 MNHNS, CDR2 SASEGT. Trimming at V came to 7 bases and at J to 2 bases, leaving 8 bases not matched to a gene. The CDR3, as DNA: TGTGCCAGCACTAGACTAGCTTCCACCTACAATGAGCAGTTCTTC. Its translation: CASTRLASTYNEQFF.